This T cell receptor beta chain was recorded in a study of blood T cell repertoires in COVID-19. TCRdb's table, derived via immunoSEQ multiplex PCR, lists solely in-frame clones and lacks some. The table records 200,000 to 300,000 clones, over 75% of them present only once. V was clipped by 1 base and J by 5 bases, with 8 bases between them. Looked up from germline, CDR1 is SQVTM and CDR2 is ANQGSEA. This CDR3 comprises 12 residues. The chain couples TRBV29-1 to TRBJ2-5, with D possibly TRBD2 on 5 matching bases. Material for sequencing was peripheral blood. The TCR sequence derives from a woman aged 45 to 65 with acute or convalescent COVID-19. The CDR3 DNA is TGCAGCGTTGAAGGAGGGCTTGAGACCCAGTACTTC. It specifies CSVEGGLETQYF.